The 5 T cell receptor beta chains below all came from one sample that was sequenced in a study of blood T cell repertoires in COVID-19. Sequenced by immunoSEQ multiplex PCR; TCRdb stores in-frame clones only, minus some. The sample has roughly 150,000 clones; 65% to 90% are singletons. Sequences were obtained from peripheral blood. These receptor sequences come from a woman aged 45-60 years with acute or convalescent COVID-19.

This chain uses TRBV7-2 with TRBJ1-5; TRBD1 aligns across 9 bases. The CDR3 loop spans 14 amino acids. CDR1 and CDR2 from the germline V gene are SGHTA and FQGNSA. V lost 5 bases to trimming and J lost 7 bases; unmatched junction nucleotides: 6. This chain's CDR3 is CASSQDRGYQPQHF. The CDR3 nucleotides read TGTGCCAGCAGCCAGGACAGGGGCTACCAGCCCCAGCATTTT.

The CDR3 protein is CASSQDKGQQTQPQHF. The DNA for the CDR3 is TGCGCCAGCAGCCAAGATAAGGGACAGCAGACCCAGCCCCAGCATTTT. The V and J genes are TRBV4-3 and TRBJ1-5, with TRBD1 matching 7 bases. CDR1 is LGHNA and CDR2 is YSLEER in the germline V gene. This CDR3 comprises 16 residues. Germline trimming cut 0 bases from V and 7 bases from J; bases unmatched to any gene: 9.

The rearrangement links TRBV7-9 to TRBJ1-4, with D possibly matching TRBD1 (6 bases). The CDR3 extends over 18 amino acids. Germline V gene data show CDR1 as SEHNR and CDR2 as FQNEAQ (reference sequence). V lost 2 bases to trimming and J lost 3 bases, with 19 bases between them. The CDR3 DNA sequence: TGTGCCAGCAGCTTATTTGGGAACCAGGGGCTGCCTAATGAAAAACTGTTTTTT. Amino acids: CASSLFGNQGLPNEKLFF. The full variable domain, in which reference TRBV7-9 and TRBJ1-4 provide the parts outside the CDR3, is DTGVSQNPRHKITKRGQNVTFRCDPISEHNRLYWYRQTLGQGPEFLTYFQNEAQLEKSRLLSDRFSAERPKGSFSTLEIQRTEQGDSAMYLCASSLFGNQGLPNEKLFFGSGTQLSVL.

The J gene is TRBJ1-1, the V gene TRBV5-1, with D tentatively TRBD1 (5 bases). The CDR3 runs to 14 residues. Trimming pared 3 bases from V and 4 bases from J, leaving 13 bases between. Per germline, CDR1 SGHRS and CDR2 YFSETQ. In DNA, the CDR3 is TGCGCCAGCAGCTCCCAGACAGATCGCACTGAAGCTTTCTTT. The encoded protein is CASSSQTDRTEAFF.

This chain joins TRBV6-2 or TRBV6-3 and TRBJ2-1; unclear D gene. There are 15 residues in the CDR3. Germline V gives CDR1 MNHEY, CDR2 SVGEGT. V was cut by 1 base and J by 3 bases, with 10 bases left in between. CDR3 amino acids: CASSYYVPGYNEQFF. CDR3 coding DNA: TGTGCCAGCAGTTACTACGTGCCGGGCTACAATGAGCAGTTCTTC.